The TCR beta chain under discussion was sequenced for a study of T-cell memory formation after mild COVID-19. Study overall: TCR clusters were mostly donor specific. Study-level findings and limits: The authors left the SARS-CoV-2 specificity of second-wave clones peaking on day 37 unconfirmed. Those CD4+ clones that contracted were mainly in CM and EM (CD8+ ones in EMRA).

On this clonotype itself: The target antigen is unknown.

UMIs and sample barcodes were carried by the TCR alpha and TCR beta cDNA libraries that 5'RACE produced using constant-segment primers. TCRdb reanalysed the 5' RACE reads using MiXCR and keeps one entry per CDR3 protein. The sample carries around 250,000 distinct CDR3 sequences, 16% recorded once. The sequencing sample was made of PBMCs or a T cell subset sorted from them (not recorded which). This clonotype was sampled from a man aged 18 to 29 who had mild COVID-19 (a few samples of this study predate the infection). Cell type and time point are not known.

The CDR3 nucleotides read TGCGCCAGCAGCCAAGCCGGGACAGGGGGAATCTACGAGCAGTACTTC. Translated: CASSQAGTGGIYEQYF. The chain recombines TRBV4-1 with TRBJ2-7, with 11 bases matching TRBD1. Germline V gene sequence: CDR1 MGHRA, CDR2 YSYEKL. The CDR3 is made up of 16 amino acids. Trimming removed 1 base from V and 3 bases from J; junction bases left unmatched: 5.